A selection of T cell receptor beta chains follows, all from one sample in a study of T cell responses to AZD1222 COVID-19 vaccine. This table comes from immunoSEQ multiplex PCR, and its TCRdb copy is limited to in-frame clones, with some not included. This table has 200,000 to 250,000 clones, roughly 91% appearing once. The specimen comprised peripheral blood, sampled on day 0 of MenACWY control vaccination. The receptors come from an adult in good health. The CDR3 runs from the conserved cysteine through the conserved F or W. Fields, in order: J gene, D gene, V gene, CDR3 protein, CDR3 DNA. D genes are given only for firm matches.

j_call: TRBJ2-7; d_call: .; v_call: TRBV6-5; cdr3_aa: CASSPPGREVYEQYF; cdr3_nt: TGTGCCAGCAGTCCCCCGGGCAGGGAAGTCTACGAGCAGTACTTC
j_call: TRBJ2-3; d_call: .; v_call: TRBV5-1; cdr3_aa: CASSISPSTDTQYF; cdr3_nt: TGCGCCAGCAGCATCAGCCCGTCCACAGATACGCAGTATTTT
j_call: TRBJ2-7; d_call: .; v_call: TRBV29-1; cdr3_aa: CSVEGQNYEQYF; cdr3_nt: TGCAGCGTTGAGGGCCAGAACTACGAGCAGTACTTC
j_call: TRBJ2-7; d_call: .; v_call: TRBV11-3; cdr3_aa: CASSLGGINYEQYF; cdr3_nt: TGTGCCAGCAGCTTAGGGGGAATAAACTACGAGCAGTACTTC
j_call: TRBJ1-2; d_call: .; v_call: TRBV7-9; cdr3_aa: CASSFIRDGGYTF; cdr3_nt: TGTGCCAGCAGCTTTATAAGGGACGGCGGCTACACCTTC
j_call: TRBJ2-7; d_call: .; v_call: TRBV4-2; cdr3_aa: CASSQVGTGPSYEQYF; cdr3_nt: TGTGCCAGCAGCCAGGTCGGGACTGGTCCGTCCTACGAGCAGTACTTC
j_call: TRBJ1-5; d_call: .; v_call: TRBV4-2; cdr3_aa: CASSQELLQGTSNQPQHF; cdr3_nt: TGTGCCAGCAGCCAAGAGCTCTTACAGGGAACGAGCAATCAGCCCCAGCATTTT
j_call: TRBJ1-2; d_call: .; v_call: TRBV2; cdr3_aa: CASTPGVYGYTF; cdr3_nt: TGTGCCAGCACCCCTGGCGTCTATGGCTACACCTTC
j_call: TRBJ2-5; d_call: .; v_call: TRBV6-5; cdr3_aa: CASSYSGLETQYF; cdr3_nt: TGTGCCAGCAGTTACTCAGGGTTGGAGACCCAGTACTTC
j_call: TRBJ1-5; d_call: TRBD1; v_call: TRBV6-5; cdr3_aa: CASSRSGGGQPQHF; cdr3_nt: TGTGCCAGCAGTAGATCAGGGGGCGGTCAGCCCCAGCATTTT
j_call: TRBJ1-2; d_call: .; v_call: TRBV6-5; cdr3_aa: CASSYSRALDYGYTF; cdr3_nt: TGTGCCAGCAGTTACTCGCGGGCCCTCGACTATGGCTACACCTTC
j_call: TRBJ2-3; d_call: TRBD2; v_call: TRBV6-2/TRBV6-3; cdr3_aa: CASSYWSGGQPDTQYF; cdr3_nt: TGTGCCAGCAGTTATTGGAGCGGGGGCCAGCCGGATACGCAGTATTTT
j_call: TRBJ2-3; d_call: .; v_call: TRBV6-1; cdr3_aa: CASSEISTHTQYF; cdr3_nt: TGTGCCAGCAGTGAGATATCGACTCATACGCAGTATTTT